These 20 T cell receptor beta chains were sequenced from one sample in a study of beta chain features in type 1 diabetes. The study reverse transcribed the entire isolated RNA, so it sequenced expressed TCRB transcripts. TCRdb keeps only in-frame clones here, not all; method: immunoSEQ multiplex PCR. The data contain 350,000 or so clones, around a fifth of them singletons. Sequenced material: naive CD4+ T cells from blood. Every receptor here comes from a woman aged 18 to 35 in good health.

The chain couples TRBV5-4 to TRBJ1-3; 7 bases match TRBD1. This CDR3 spans 16 amino acids. The ends lost 0 bases at V and 4 bases at J; junction bases unmatched: 7. Germline CDR1 and CDR2: SGHNT and YYREEE (reference sequence). The chain's CDR3 is CASSLGQTGSGNTIYF. In nucleotides, the CDR3 is TGTGCCAGCAGCTTGGGACAGACAGGGTCGGGAAACACCATATATTTT.

This clone was detected a few times. The chain recombines TRBV2 with TRBJ1-2; D uncertain. V was trimmed by 3 bases and J by 6 bases, leaving 11 bases between them. CDR3 size: 13 residues. The V gene's germline CDR1 is SNHLY and CDR2 FYNNEI. The CDR3 nucleotides are TGTGCCAGCAGTGATTCAGGAATCGATGGCTACACCTTC. It translates to CASSDSGIDGYTF.

J is TRBJ2-3 and V is TRBV6-5; the D gene is possibly TRBD2 (6 bases). Germline loops: CDR1 MNHEY, CDR2 SVGAGI. V shed 6 bases and J shed 3 bases, with 13 bases lying between them. There are 14 residues in the CDR3. The CDR3 region has the DNA TGTGCCAGCAGCAGCCGACGGGGGACAGATACGCAGTATTTT. It translates to CASSSRRGTDTQYF.

This clone showed up just a few times. The chain couples TRBV6-6 to TRBJ2-3, with TRBD1 identical over 10 bases. V lost 6 bases, J lost 4 bases, and 4 bases stayed unmatched. The CDR3 runs 14 residues. CDR1 and CDR2 from the germline V gene are MNHNY and SVGAGI (reference sequence). The CDR3, as DNA: TGTGCCAGCAGCGACGGACAGGGGGCAGATACGCAGTATTTT. Translating gives CASSDGQGADTQYF.

V usage is TRBV5-6 and J usage is TRBJ1-2; 8 bases match TRBD1. Germline trimming cut 3 bases from V and 4 bases from J; bases unmatched to any gene: 5. Looked up from germline, CDR1 is SGHDT and CDR2 is YYEEEE. The CDR3 is 14 amino acids. The CDR3 DNA is TGTGCCAGCAGCTCGGGACAGGCTCGCTATGGCTACACCTTC. Translating it yields CASSSGQARYGYTF.

The chain employs TRBV14 and TRBJ1-1; possibly TRBD1 for D (6 bases). CDR1 is SGHDN, CDR2 FVKESK, per germline. The CDR3 has 13 residues. With 1 base removed from V and 11 bases from J, the gap between germline ends came to 14 bases. CDR3 coding DNA: TGTGCCAGCAGCCAAGCACAGGGTGTTGGGGCTTTCTTT. This codes for CASSQAQGVGAFF.

Only a few counts were recorded for this clone. The same CDR3 arises from other DNA sequences in this sample as well. The chain couples TRBV30 to TRBJ2-2; D is unresolved. V shed 2 bases and J shed 2 bases, with 6 bases lying between them. CDR3 length: 13 residues. In germline, CDR1 is GTSNPN, CDR2 SVGIG (reference sequence). The chain's CDR3 is CAWSSGNTGELFF. CDR3 nucleotide sequence: TGTGCCTGGAGTTCGGGTAACACCGGGGAGCTGTTTTTT.

V and J are TRBV6-5 and TRBJ1-1; the match to TRBD1 covers 9 bases. The germline gives CDR1 MNHEY, CDR2 SVGAGI. The CDR3 contains 14 residues. The V gene end was trimmed by 6 bases and the J gene end by 0 bases; junction bases not matched to a gene: 2. DNA of the CDR3: TGTGCCAGCAGGGACAGGGGTATGAACACTGAAGCTTTCTTT. Translating it yields CASRDRGMNTEAFF.

The table lists this clone with a few counts. This chain links TRBV29-1 with TRBJ2-5; 7 bases fit TRBD2. With V trimmed by 8 bases and J by 4 bases, 4 bases remained unmatched. This CDR3 contains 11 residues. CDR1 and CDR2 (germline): SQVTM, ANQGSEA. CDR3 coding DNA: TGCAGCTCTAAGCGGGGAGAGACCCAGTACTTC. It yields the protein CSSKRGETQYF.

This clone was counted a few times. V and J are TRBV11-2 and TRBJ2-3; TRBD2 might be the D (5 bases). This CDR3 comprises 12 residues. CDR1 is SGHAT and CDR2 is FQNNGV in the germline V gene. V was trimmed by 5 bases and J by 7 bases, leaving 10 bases between them. In DNA, the CDR3 is TGTGCCAGCAGCCGAAGCGGTAATACGCAGTATTTT. Translating it yields CASSRSGNTQYF.

This sequence joins TRBV25-1 and TRBJ1-2; TRBD1 matches 8 bases. V was pared by 6 bases and J by 6 bases, with 9 bases of the junction left unmatched. The length of the CDR3 is 14 residues. CDR1 is MGHDK, CDR2 SYGVNS, per germline. The CDR3 sequence is CASRETGGADGYTF. CDR3 DNA: TGTGCCAGCAGGGAAACAGGGGGGGCTGATGGCTACACCTTC.

This clone has a handful of counts. The CDR3 sequence is CASSSRRGGEQYF. The CDR3 nucleotides are TGTGCCAGCAGTTCAAGGCGGGGGGGCGAGCAGTACTTC. The chain couples TRBV14 to TRBJ2-7; 9 nucleotides line up with TRBD2. Germline CDR1 is SGHDN and CDR2 is FVKESK. Germline trimming cut 6 bases from V and 6 bases from J; bases unmatched to any gene: 6. CDR3 length: 13 residues.

The V call is TRBV6-6, the J call TRBJ2-7, with TRBD1 matching over 7 bases. Germline V lookup: CDR1 MNHNY, CDR2 SVGAGI (reference sequence). J was trimmed by 5 bases and V by 7 bases; bases with no gene match: 8. The CDR3 is 13 amino acids. The CDR3 sequence: CASTRDSWNEQYF. In DNA, the CDR3 is TGTGCCAGCACCCGGGACAGTTGGAACGAGCAGTACTTC.

The rearrangement uses TRBV9 and TRBJ1-1, with D maybe TRBD1 (5 bases). The CDR3 is 14 residues long. Germline V gene lookup returns CDR1 SGDLS and CDR2 YYNGEE. The V gene lost 3 bases and the J gene lost 9 bases, with 18 bases spanning the gap. The CDR3 sequence: CASSESDRTYQAFF. The CDR3 DNA sequence: TGTGCCAGCAGCGAATCCGACAGAACCTATCAAGCTTTCTTT.

The chain is built from TRBV4-1 and TRBJ2-3; TRBD1 is a possible D gene (5 bases). The CDR3 totals 18 residues. Trimming cost V 3 bases and J 4 bases, with 23 bases left between them. CDR1 and CDR2 from the germline V gene are MGHRA and YSYEKL. DNA for the CDR3: TGCGCCAGCAGCCAGGATAACAGGTGGCTCGTTCATCCAGATACGCAGTATTTT. Translating gives CASSQDNRWLVHPDTQYF.

This clone occurred a few times. The genes are TRBV19 and TRBJ2-1; 12 bases line up with TRBD1. V lost 8 bases, J lost 6 bases, and 5 bases stayed unmatched. The CDR3 runs 14 residues. CDR1 LNHDA and CDR2 SQIVND come from the germline V gene (reference sequence). Written as DNA, the CDR3 is TGTGCCAGTGGGGGACAGGGGGCGGTCAATGAGCAGTTCTTC. The encoded protein is CASGGQGAVNEQFF.

This clone was seen only a few times. The J gene is TRBJ2-5, the V gene TRBV4-3; TRBD2 agrees at 8 bases. The CDR3 length is 14 residues. Germline CDR1 and CDR2: LGHNA and YSLEER. With 0 bases clipped from V and 5 bases from J, the junction kept 2 bases outside the gene matches. The chain's CDR3 is CASSQDSGDETQYF. The DNA for the CDR3 is TGCGCCAGCAGCCAAGATAGCGGGGATGAGACCCAGTACTTC.

This clone was observed a handful of times. This chain uses TRBV7-9 with TRBJ2-5, with D possibly matching TRBD2 (5 bases). Germline V lookup: CDR1 SEHNR, CDR2 FQNEAQ (reference sequence). Trimming cost V 7 bases and J 4 bases, with 16 bases left between them. CDR3 size: 14 residues. For the CDR3, the DNA is TGTGCCAGCAACTCCCCACGGGAAGGAGAGACCCAGTACTTC. Residues: CASNSPREGETQYF.

This clone was seen a single time. The chain employs TRBV7-2 and TRBJ2-1; D is unclear. The V gene lost 3 bases and the J gene lost 5 bases, with 8 bases spanning the gap. From germline, CDR1 is SGHTA and CDR2 FQGNSA. CDR3 length: 13 amino acids. The CDR3 DNA follows: TGTGCCAGCAGCTTCCGGGTTAACAATGAGCAGTTCTTC. Translation: CASSFRVNNEQFF. Complete variable domain (other parts from reference TRBV7-2 and TRBJ2-1): GAGVSQSPSNKVTEKGKDVELRCDPISGHTALYWYRQSLGQGLEFLIYFQGNSAPDKSGLPSDRFSAERTGGSVSTLTIQRTQQEDSAVYLCASSFRVNNEQFFGPGTRLTVL.

This clone occurred a few times. CDR3 sequence reads: CASSTGLAVADTQYF. As DNA, the CDR3 is TGTGCCAGCAGCACCGGACTAGCGGTGGCAGATACGCAGTATTTT. V usage is TRBV9 and J usage is TRBJ2-3, with 10 bases identical to TRBD2. The CDR3 is made up of 15 amino acids. Trimming cost V 4 bases and J 4 bases; bases outside gene matches: 6. The germline CDR1 and CDR2 sequences are SGDLS and YYNGEE.